This T cell receptor (beta chain) was retrieved from a study of cytomegalovirus exposure and HLA in healthy donors. Study-level points and caveats: V segments that were indistinguishable, TRBV6-2 and TRBV6-3 among them, were omitted from analysis. Testing in vitro showed a few CMV-associated chains specific for CMV antigens. Reportedly, HLA-A and HLA-B alleles of most subjects were accurately predicted from TCR beta.

With regard to this clone: What it binds is not known. One end of the junction does not line up with germline, which may come from a read error.

Germline values: CDR1 SGHRS, CDR2 YFSETQ. This CDR3 contains 15 residues. These donors, healthy bone marrow donors, were studied. This PCR relied on a set of 60 Vbeta primers and 13 Jbeta primers. Profiling relied on immunoSEQ multiplex PCR, and the TCRdb table lists in-frame clones only, not all of them. Of about 76,000 clones listed, under 80% were seen once; the top ten hold 4% to 5%. This TCR derives from a man aged 55 to 69 in good health and CMV-seropositive. The sequencing sample was made of PBMCs. V gene TRBV5-1 combines with J gene TRBJ2-5; 10 bases align to TRBD1. The CDR3 protein is CASTLGTGVGETQYF. CDR3 nucleotides: TGCGCCAGCACCTTGGGGACAGGGGTCGGGGAGACCCAGTACTTC.